Following are 28 T cell receptor beta chains from one sample sequenced in a study of a mutant IDH1 vaccine in newly diagnosed glioma. Generated by immunoSEQ multiplex PCR, the TCRdb table keeps only in-frame clones and is missing some. Altogether fewer than 50,000 clones are present, around four fifths being singletons, with the ten largest covering roughly 9.1%. Time point reported: baseline, week 1 (first vaccination visit). Sample treatment: pre-vaccination baseline after standard-of-care therapy. The source was PBMCs, collected from a glioma patient treated with radiotherapy, temozolomide or both. These receptors were obtained from a man aged 35-49 years with glioma. Some clones in this sample may be carry-over from other donors' samples.

This chain links TRBV19 with TRBJ1-6; 7 bases match TRBD1. Germline loops: CDR1 LNHDA, CDR2 SQIVND (reference sequence). The CDR3 has 16 residues. Trimming removed 6 bases from V and 2 bases from J; junction bases left unmatched: 7. Here the CDR3 DNA reads TGTGCCAGTAGCCTCCGACAGGGAACCTATAATTCACCCCTCCACTTT. Protein product: CASSLRQGTYNSPLHF.

The rearrangement uses TRBV5-1 and TRBJ2-3; TRBD2 matches at 12 bases. The germline V gene encodes CDR1 SGHRS and CDR2 YFSETQ. The V and J ends lost 7 bases and 6 bases, in that order; junction bases with no gene match: 9. This CDR3 has 15 residues. CDR3 sequence: CASSEPGTSGDTQYF. As DNA, the CDR3 is TGCGCCAGCTCTGAACCCGGGACTAGCGGGGATACGCAGTATTTT.

V gene TRBV18 combines with J gene TRBJ1-1, with 10 positions matching TRBD1. CDR1 is KGHSH and CDR2 is LQKENI in the germline V gene. CDR3 length equals 13 residues. J was trimmed by 7 bases and V by 4 bases; bases with no gene match: 3. In nucleotides, the CDR3 is TGTGCCAGCTCACTTGGACAGGGGGTTGAAGCTTTCTTT. It yields the protein CASSLGQGVEAFF.

The rearrangement uses TRBV5-6 and TRBJ2-1; TRBD2 aligns across 10 bases. The CDR3 spans 16 residues. Germline lookup yields CDR1 SGHDT and CDR2 YYEEEE. J gave up 7 bases and V 4 bases, and 11 bases lay outside the gene matches. The DNA for the CDR3 is TGTGCCAGCAGCCGTACAAGAAGTAGCGGGGGGAATGAGCAGTTCTTC. It encodes CASSRTRSSGGNEQFF.

This chain uses TRBV7-6 with TRBJ1-2, with 9 bases lining up with TRBD1. CDR1 and CDR2 from the germline V gene are SGHVS and FNYEAQ. There are 13 residues in the CDR3. With 5 bases clipped from V and 8 bases from J, the junction kept 6 bases outside the gene matches. For the CDR3, the DNA is TGTGCCAGCAGCCCACAGGGGGCTTTAGGCTACACCTTC. This gives the protein CASSPQGALGYTF.

A single count supports this clone. The chain couples TRBV7-2 to TRBJ2-7; tentatively, D is TRBD1 or TRBD2 (6 bases each). CDR3 size: 14 residues. V was trimmed by 5 bases and J by 3 bases, leaving 14 bases between them. Germline V gives CDR1 SGHTA, CDR2 FQGNSA. This CDR3 reads CASSLGGFGYEQYF. In nucleotides, the CDR3 is TGTGCCAGCAGCCTAGGGGGGTTTGGCTACGAGCAGTACTTC.

This rearrangement joins TRBV6-6 to TRBJ1-3; D perhaps matches TRBD1 (5 bases). There are 14 residues in the CDR3. CDR1 and CDR2 (germline): MNHNY, SVGAGI (reference sequence). V lost 6 bases and J 4 bases, leaving 13 bases between the germline ends. CDR3 in amino acids: CASRPQAKGNTIYF. The CDR3, as DNA: TGTGCCAGCAGACCACAGGCCAAGGGAAACACCATATATTTT.

This clone came up once. This sequence joins TRBV2 and TRBJ2-7; TRBD1 might be the D (5 bases). V dropped 2 bases and J dropped 5 bases, with 16 bases sitting between them. This CDR3 contains 15 residues. CDR1 and CDR2 from the germline V gene are SNHLY and FYNNEI. CDR3 nucleotide sequence: TGTGCCAGCAGTGAAATGAAAGACAGTCCCAACGAGCAGTACTTC. Translated, it gives CASSEMKDSPNEQYF. The variable domain in full, completed from reference TRBV2 and TRBJ2-7, reads EPEVTQTPSHQVTQMGQEVILRCVPISNHLYFYWYRQILGQKVEFLVSFYNNEISEKSEIFDDQFSVERPDGSNFTLKIRSTKLEDSAMYFCASSEMKDSPNEQYFGPGTRLTVT.

This clone is medium-sized by share. The V call is TRBV5-1, the J call TRBJ2-5; no clear D gene. CDR1 is SGHRS, CDR2 YFSETQ, per germline. This CDR3 contains 14 residues. The V gene lost 2 bases and the J gene lost 3 bases, with 11 bases spanning the gap. CDR3: CASSFRGLEETQYF. The CDR3 DNA follows: TGCGCCAGCAGCTTCCGTGGGTTAGAAGAGACCCAGTACTTC.

The V gene is TRBV5-4, the J gene TRBJ2-3, with 9 positions matching TRBD2. The trim removed 5 bases at V and 1 base at J, leaving 2 bases unmatched. Per germline, CDR1 SGHNT and CDR2 YYREEE (reference sequence). This CDR3 is 14 amino acids long. CDR3 coding DNA: TGTGCCAGCAGAAAGCGGGGGGGCACAGATACGCAGTATTTT. This encodes CASRKRGGTDTQYF.

Here the CDR3 DNA reads TGCGCCAGCAGCTTGCCAGAACTACAAGAGACCCAGTACTTC. This translates into CASSLPELQETQYF. V is TRBV5-1 and J is TRBJ2-5; D is undetermined. The CDR3 is 14 residues long. Deletions cut 1 base from V and 2 bases from J, with 9 bases between. The germline V gene has CDR1 SGHRS and CDR2 YFSETQ.

The chain employs TRBV19 and TRBJ1-2; D perhaps matches TRBD1 (6 bases). The CDR3 contains 14 residues. In germline, CDR1 is LNHDA, CDR2 SQIVND (reference sequence). Trimming took 5 bases from V and 0 from J, leaving 10 bases between them. CDR3 protein: CASSPRQANYGYTF. As DNA, the CDR3 is TGTGCCAGTAGTCCACGACAGGCTAACTATGGCTACACCTTC.

The chain carries TRBV5-1 and TRBJ1-1; a possible D gene is TRBD1 (6 bases). Germline V gene lookup returns CDR1 SGHRS and CDR2 YFSETQ. This CDR3 contains 19 residues. Trimming took 4 bases from V and 1 from J, leaving 26 bases between them. Written as DNA, the CDR3 is TGCGCCAGCAGCCTTGATCCCTCAGGGGCCGGCTTGAGGAACACTGAAGCTTTCTTT. This codes for CASSLDPSGAGLRNTEAFF.

This clone was picked up a small number of times. The rearrangement joins TRBV29-1 to TRBJ1-4; the D gene is possibly TRBD1 (5 bases). The V gene lost 6 bases and the J gene lost 8 bases, with 13 bases spanning the gap. Per the germline V gene, CDR1 is SQVTM and CDR2 is ANQGSEA. This CDR3 is 12 amino acids long. CDR3 residues: CSVGWGREKLFF. DNA of the CDR3: TGCAGCGTCGGATGGGGCCGGGAAAAACTGTTTTTT.

This chain uses TRBV14 with TRBJ2-6; D might be TRBD1 (5 bases). The length of the CDR3 is 15 residues. With 2 bases removed from V and 2 bases from J, the gap between germline ends came to 7 bases. CDR1 and CDR2 (germline): SGHDN, FVKESK. In DNA form, the CDR3 reads TGTGCCAGCAGCCAAACAGGTACTGGGGCCAACGTCCTGACTTTC. Translation gives CASSQTGTGANVLTF. The full variable domain, its missing parts supplied by reference TRBV14 and TRBJ2-6, is EAGVTQFPSHSVIEKGQTVTLRCDPISGHDNLYWYRRVMGKEIKFLLHFVKESKQDESGMPNNRFLAERTGGTYSTLKVQPAELEDSGVYFCASSQTGTGANVLTFGAGSRLTVL.

The genes are TRBV6-5 and TRBJ2-4; weak D call: TRBD1 (6 bases). The germline gives CDR1 MNHEY, CDR2 SVGAGI. Trimming left V 6 bases short and J 9 bases short, with 18 bases between. The CDR3 extends over 14 amino acids. This chain's CDR3 is CASSSRDTQVIQYF. The CDR3 DNA is TGTGCCAGCAGCAGCCGGGACACCCAGGTCATTCAGTACTTC.

The chain couples TRBV4-1 to TRBJ2-5; no definite D call. The ends were cut back, 4 bases at V and 5 bases at J, with 11 bases in the middle. The CDR3 covers 13 residues. CDR1 and CDR2 (germline): MGHRA, YSYEKL. Here the CDR3 DNA reads TGCGCCAGCAGCCCGCAGGTGAGGGAGACCCAGTACTTC. Its protein product is CASSPQVRETQYF.

The DNA of the CDR3 is TGTGCCAGCAGTGAAAGGTATGAGCAGTTCTTC. It encodes CASSERYEQFF. V is TRBV2 and J is TRBJ2-1; no clear D gene. From germline, CDR1 is SNHLY and CDR2 FYNNEI. This CDR3 is 11 amino acids long. V dropped 2 bases and J dropped 8 bases, with 4 bases sitting between them.

The chain links TRBV25-1 to TRBJ1-1; no reliable D call. In germline, CDR1 is MGHDK, CDR2 SYGVNS. Trimming stripped 6 bases from V and 4 bases from J, with 24 bases between. This CDR3 region has 17 residues. CDR3 in amino acids: CASSHPRRAGVRTEAFF. The CDR3 DNA reads as TGTGCCAGCAGCCACCCCCGGAGGGCTGGGGTTCGCACTGAAGCTTTCTTT.

The chain is built from TRBV6-5 and TRBJ2-7; no reliable D call. CDR1 MNHEY and CDR2 SVGAGI come from the germline V gene. The CDR3 contains 15 residues. Trimming removed 3 bases from V and 2 bases from J, with 14 bases in between. CDR3 in DNA: TGTGCCAGCAGTTATAGTTATGTGGAACCCTACGAGCAGTACTTC. Amino acids: CASSYSYVEPYEQYF.

The chain combines TRBV2 with TRBJ2-3; TRBD2 is a possible D gene (5 bases). Germline CDR1 and CDR2: SNHLY and FYNNEI. This CDR3 is 15 amino acids long. Trimming stripped 2 bases from V and 0 bases from J, with 9 bases between. The CDR3 loop is CASSERGISTDTQYF. In nucleotides, the CDR3 is TGTGCCAGCAGTGAACGGGGTATTAGCACAGATACGCAGTATTTT.

This clone was picked up a small number of times. The rearrangement uses TRBV2 and TRBJ1-2; D gene ambiguous. This CDR3 spans 13 amino acids. Between the trimmed V and J ends, which lost 4 bases and 2 bases, there was a span of 8 bases. Germline lookup yields CDR1 SNHLY and CDR2 FYNNEI. The CDR3 DNA sequence: TGTGCCAGCAGTGTCCTGGGGAACTATGGCTACACCTTC. It encodes CASSVLGNYGYTF.

This chain connects TRBV7-9 to TRBJ2-7; no clear D. The V gene lost 5 bases and the J gene lost 6 bases, with 11 bases spanning the gap. Germline assignment: CDR1 SEHNR and CDR2 FQNEAQ (reference sequence). The CDR3 has 12 residues. This CDR3 reads CASSLVLGEQYF. For the CDR3, the DNA is TGTGCCAGCAGCCTAGTTCTCGGCGAGCAGTACTTC.

This chain links TRBV7-9 with TRBJ1-4; 7 nucleotides agree with TRBD1. The V and J ends lost 5 bases and 11 bases, in that order; junction bases with no gene match: 5. Germline V gives CDR1 SEHNR, CDR2 FQNEAQ (reference sequence). This CDR3 is 12 amino acids long. CDR3 protein: CASSPQGEKLFF. The DNA for the CDR3 is TGTGCCAGCAGCCCCCAGGGGGAGAAACTGTTTTTT.

This clone has more than one count but fewer than ten. This sequence joins TRBV4-1 and TRBJ1-1, with TRBD1 as a possible D gene (5 bases). Per germline, CDR1 MGHRA and CDR2 YSYEKL. This CDR3 region has 13 residues. Trimming left V 9 bases short and J 5 bases short, with 16 bases between. The DNA of the CDR3 is TGCGCCAGTAGGCGGGGGGTGTCTACTGAAGCTTTCTTT. Residues: CASRRGVSTEAFF.

The V gene is TRBV30, the J gene TRBJ2-1; the match to TRBD2 covers 7 bases. The CDR3 consists of 14 residues. V was pared by 0 bases and J by 2 bases, with 1 base of the junction left unmatched. CDR1 is GTSNPN and CDR2 is SVGIG in the germline V gene (reference sequence). In nucleotides, the CDR3 is TGTGCCTGGAGTGTAAGCGGGGCCTACAATGAGCAGTTCTTC. This encodes CAWSVSGAYNEQFF.

The chain links TRBV25-1 to TRBJ1-1, with D uncertain. Trimming removed 1 base at V and 4 bases at J, with 13 bases between. The germline V gene has CDR1 MGHDK and CDR2 SYGVNS. The CDR3 covers 15 residues. The CDR3 coding sequence is TGTGCCAGCAGTGAATCGGACCGCCGAGGCACTGAAGCTTTCTTT. It codes for CASSESDRRGTEAFF.

V usage is TRBV6-1 and J usage is TRBJ2-7, with 9 positions matching TRBD1. The CDR3 has 15 residues. Germline V CDR1 and CDR2: MNHNS, SASEGT. J gave up 5 bases and V 1 base, and 6 bases lay outside the gene matches. DNA for the CDR3: TGTGCCAGCAGTGAAGAAGCGACAGGGGGGGACGAGCAGTACTTC. This sequence encodes CASSEEATGGDEQYF.